This paragraph covers one T cell receptor beta chain sequence. What antigen it recognizes has not been identified. No qualities accompany the bases; no much larger clone lies one base away. Amplification of TCR beta CDR3 regions was carried out from RNA transcripts. A first-round RT-PCR of the TCR CDR3 used the HTBI primer set with the Qiagen OneStep RT-PCR kit. Libraries were constructed in a second round of multiplex PCR, after which size selection and purification were performed. The libraries were sequenced on an Illumina HiSeq2000 using paired-end 100 bp reads. The original pipeline was this. Raw data were processed with SOAPnuke, discarding reads with adapters, uncalled bases, mean Phred below 15, or no exact constant-primer or identifier match. COPE v1.2.5 was used to merge the high-quality paired reads, and each unique nucleotide sequence was defined as a clonotype. MiTCR v1.1 was used to align clonotypes to the IMGT TRBV, TRBD and TRBJ reference segments. Analysis was restricted to V-J combinations with a frequency above 0.0001, which covered roughly 99% of repertoires. A TCS score was defined as the ratio of F50 (clonal expansion) to E x V (chaos), with BLOSUM62-based TCRdist applied between CDR3 peptides within each V-J. Welch's t-statistics and random forest reduced 500 to 550 V-J features to roughly 13, which were used in a naive Bayes classifier (R e1071). TCRdb redid the processing of the public reads, applying fastp at Q25 and MiXCR, and retained in-frame beta chains. Entries that share a CDR3 protein sequence are merged under the most common genes and DNA. The V and J calls come from TCRdb's annotation, not from the publication. This sample is represented by more than 300,000 distinct CDR3 sequences; 13% to 15% of them were singletons. Together, the top ten hold around a fifth of the sample.

Ophthalmopathy patients had moderately to severely active disease, with a Clinical Activity Score of 3 or more, a NOSPECS grade of 4 or more, and a disease duration of less than 3 months. Exclusion was applied to patients with uncontrolled infections, other autoimmune diseases, pregnancy or lactation. Clinical symptoms, serum thyroxine and TRAb, thyroid ultrasound, and orbital computed tomography formed the basis for the diagnoses. PBMCs were separated from 10 ml of fresh peripheral blood using Ficoll-Paque density gradient centrifugation. Trizol reagent was used to extract total RNA, and RNA quality was then checked on an Agilent 2100 Bioanalyzer. The sample is drawn from a study of T cells in Graves' hyperthyroidism and ophthalmopathy (dated by TCRdb to the late 2010s). Some background on the complete study: Peripheral blood was sampled at the time of initial diagnosis, prior to any treatment. The roughly 91 discovery patients were randomly split 7:3 into training and test sets. In addition, the study compared T-cell repertoires in thyroid tissue and in blood from about six Graves' hyperthyroidism patients. Prospective prediction of ophthalmopathy was tested in an independent validation cohort of 18 to 20 hyperthyroidism patients and 15 to 17 patients who later progressed to ophthalmopathy. Following sampling, methimazole starting at 30 mg daily was given to hyperthyroidism patients, and high-dose intravenous methylprednisolone was given to ophthalmopathy patients. To identify distinguishing TCR V-J signatures, a discovery cohort of around 100 patients was used, comprising 40 to 45 with Graves' ophthalmopathy and around 57 with stable Graves' hyperthyroidism. TCR Vbeta CDR3 sequencing of 135 peripheral blood samples (over 40 ophthalmopathy, roughly 72 hyperthyroidism and 17 progressor patients) is reported in the paper. What the work shows at the level of the full study, not this receptor alone: No statistical method was used to fix the sample size in advance, and group allocation was not hidden from the investigators. In validation, the model predicted progression to ophthalmopathy a median of about 6.5 months before onset, with approximately 71% sensitivity and about 75% specificity. Most expanded thyroid clonotypes (frequency above 0.001) were also detected in blood, suggesting blood repertoires may reflect thyroid immune responses. A model built on a 13 V-J signature distinguished ophthalmopathy from stable hyperthyroidism, reaching 85% to 90% sensitivity and approximately 81% specificity in cross-validation and 80%/75% in testing.

V drops 3 bases and J drops 0 bases, leaving 15 bases in between. The germline V gene provides CDR1 MDHEN and CDR2 SYDVKM. Measured from the cysteine to the phenylalanine, the CDR3 is 17 residues long. Kept here is only the CDR3 DNA, which spans 51 bases and is read in frame from base 1. The sample was blood. The rearranged segments are TRBV28 and TRBJ2-1, with TRBD1 perhaps the D gene, on 5 matching bases. The receptor was derived from a woman in her thirties with Graves' ophthalmopathy. The CDR3 loop reads CASSFMGPESSYNEQFF. The nucleotide sequence reads as follows: TGTGCCAGCAGTTTTATGGGGCCAGAGAGCTCCTACAATGAGCAGTTCTTC.